This is a list of T cell receptor beta chains from one sample in a study of human T cells and chemical hapten exposure. In TCRdb, the RACE reads were re-called with MiXCR into one record per CDR3 protein. The sample yields around 360,000 distinct CDR3 sequences, 6% to 7% seen once. The sequencing here drew on whole blood, taken in connection with sensitization to the hapten diphenylcyclopropenone (DPC). These receptors came from a woman aged 18-30 years with alopecia areata. Some clones in this sample may be carry-over from other donors' samples. CDR3s leave out the opening cysteine and the closing phenylalanine or tryptophan. Clone sizes are given selectively: once, few, many, or a class where the clone is expanded.

V gene: TRBV7-3; clone size: many; J gene: TRBJ1-1; CDR3 protein: ASSSDAGTEAF
V gene: TRBV6-2/TRBV6-3; clone size: -; J gene: TRBJ2-1; CDR3 protein: ASSRRTGNEQF
V gene: TRBV29-1; clone size: -; J gene: TRBJ2-2; CDR3 protein: SAGQGNTGELF
V gene: TRBV15; clone size: few; J gene: TRBJ1-2; CDR3 protein: ATSRDDGNYGYT
V gene: TRBV6-5; clone size: -; J gene: TRBJ2-2; CDR3 protein: ASSYMGPGTGELF
V gene: TRBV7-2; clone size: few; J gene: TRBJ1-4; CDR3 protein: ASSLISPNEKLF
V gene: TRBV7-2; clone size: many; J gene: TRBJ1-6; CDR3 protein: ASSSQSAGTANSPLH
V gene: TRBV12-3/TRBV12-4; clone size: few; J gene: TRBJ2-5; CDR3 protein: ASSFLDRVSGQETQY
V gene: TRBV5-1; clone size: few; J gene: TRBJ2-1; CDR3 protein: ASSLVGAEDEQF
V gene: TRBV20-1; clone size: few; J gene: TRBJ1-2; CDR3 protein: SARGVYGYT
V gene: TRBV29-1; clone size: many; J gene: TRBJ1-4; CDR3 protein: SVDTDEKLF
V gene: TRBV28; clone size: -; J gene: TRBJ2-5; CDR3 protein: ASRSRSEGEVETQY
V gene: TRBV20-1; clone size: many; J gene: TRBJ2-7; CDR3 protein: SVTPQGSGYEQY
V gene: TRBV7-2; clone size: few; J gene: TRBJ2-7; CDR3 protein: ASSLGIRVHEQY
V gene: TRBV6-5; clone size: -; J gene: TRBJ2-3; CDR3 protein: ASSYGRGDTQY
V gene: TRBV18; clone size: few; J gene: TRBJ1-4; CDR3 protein: ASSPRSLMNEKLF
V gene: TRBV28; clone size: few; J gene: TRBJ2-3; CDR3 protein: ASSFRGPTDTQY
V gene: TRBV5-1; clone size: -; J gene: TRBJ1-4; CDR3 protein: ASSLAFATNEKLF
V gene: TRBV6-2/TRBV6-3; clone size: few; J gene: TRBJ2-1; CDR3 protein: ASSYLGVWQF
V gene: TRBV20-1; clone size: many; J gene: TRBJ1-2; CDR3 protein: SASSGVNDGYT
V gene: TRBV9; clone size: -; J gene: TRBJ2-3; CDR3 protein: ASSAGQGGTDTQY
V gene: TRBV14; clone size: many; J gene: TRBJ1-1; CDR3 protein: ASSQASEAF
V gene: TRBV6-6; clone size: few; J gene: TRBJ2-2; CDR3 protein: ASSYSMSGRNTGELF
V gene: TRBV12-3/TRBV12-4; clone size: many; J gene: TRBJ1-5; CDR3 protein: ASSFGGGTGGNQPQH
V gene: TRBV27; clone size: few; J gene: TRBJ2-7; CDR3 protein: ATQDTNSYEQY
V gene: TRBV15; clone size: few; J gene: TRBJ2-1; CDR3 protein: ATSRSPSGGSNEQF
V gene: TRBV10-3; clone size: few; J gene: TRBJ2-5; CDR3 protein: AINREGSGGQETQY
V gene: TRBV27; clone size: many; J gene: TRBJ2-2; CDR3 protein: ASSRGVQTGELF
V gene: TRBV6-6; clone size: many; J gene: TRBJ1-5; CDR3 protein: ASSYRGQGEPQH
V gene: TRBV29-1; clone size: many; J gene: TRBJ1-2; CDR3 protein: SVAGQGDYGYT
V gene: TRBV10-3; clone size: many; J gene: TRBJ1-3; CDR3 protein: AISDRGLSGSSGNTIY
V gene: TRBV18; clone size: few; J gene: TRBJ2-3; CDR3 protein: ASSPLGPPEEDTQY
V gene: TRBV29-1; clone size: many; J gene: TRBJ2-3; CDR3 protein: SVAPGRLDTQY
V gene: TRBV11-2; clone size: few; J gene: TRBJ1-1; CDR3 protein: ASSLVVGTGNTEAF
V gene: TRBV2; clone size: -; J gene: TRBJ2-3; CDR3 protein: ASMGQLAGGDWTDTQY
V gene: TRBV10-3; clone size: few; J gene: TRBJ2-3; CDR3 protein: AISDPGRGLGY
V gene: TRBV6-6; clone size: -; J gene: TRBJ1-1; CDR3 protein: ASSYRDRYEAF
V gene: TRBV27; clone size: few; J gene: TRBJ1-1; CDR3 protein: ASSYRGGPEAF
V gene: TRBV10-3; clone size: -; J gene: TRBJ1-6; CDR3 protein: AISERGQGTTPLH
V gene: TRBV28; clone size: many; J gene: TRBJ2-1; CDR3 protein: ASSPGPSDYNEQF
V gene: TRBV6-2/TRBV6-3; clone size: -; J gene: TRBJ1-5; CDR3 protein: ASSYSLGEGERQPQH
V gene: TRBV7-2; clone size: many; J gene: TRBJ1-2; CDR3 protein: ASSWSGQGGGGYT
V gene: TRBV4-1; clone size: few; J gene: TRBJ2-3; CDR3 protein: ASSRLGSGGTDTQY
V gene: TRBV6-1; clone size: -; J gene: TRBJ1-2; CDR3 protein: ASSEALGRSGGYT
V gene: TRBV27; clone size: once; J gene: TRBJ2-2; CDR3 protein: ASSGGTHTGELF
V gene: TRBV11-2; clone size: few; J gene: TRBJ2-4; CDR3 protein: ASRLGAVQGLDIQY
V gene: TRBV4-3; clone size: many; J gene: TRBJ2-1; CDR3 protein: ASSYSGDYNEQF
V gene: TRBV28; clone size: many; J gene: TRBJ1-5; CDR3 protein: ATPGQVNQPQH
V gene: TRBV6-5; clone size: few; J gene: TRBJ1-6; CDR3 protein: ASSNSGTVYNSPLH
V gene: TRBV10-3; clone size: many; J gene: TRBJ1-2; CDR3 protein: AAGEGRFSRGSGYT
V gene: TRBV6-6; clone size: many; J gene: TRBJ1-1; CDR3 protein: ASSPTENTEAF
V gene: TRBV5-1; clone size: few; J gene: TRBJ2-3; CDR3 protein: ASSLDAGGRFFSDTQY
V gene: TRBV20-1; clone size: -; J gene: TRBJ2-1; CDR3 protein: SASRLAGGSYNEQF
V gene: TRBV6-5; clone size: few; J gene: TRBJ1-3; CDR3 protein: ASHSGNTIY
V gene: TRBV7-2; clone size: few; J gene: TRBJ2-4; CDR3 protein: ASSLNRGRNIQY
V gene: TRBV12-3/TRBV12-4; clone size: many; J gene: TRBJ1-5; CDR3 protein: ASSSLQNSNQPQH
V gene: TRBV29-1; clone size: -; J gene: TRBJ2-2; CDR3 protein: SAGRGTGELF